The clone carrying this TCR beta chain was seen ten or more times. Antigen specificity is unknown. The junction shows a germline mismatch at one end, possibly a read error. Per germline, CDR1 MGHRA and CDR2 YSYEKL. The CDR3 runs 11 residues. The sample is drawn from a study of post-analysis software for immune sequencing data. Prepared libraries of TCR beta cDNA carried unique molecular identifiers. With roughly 1 to 11 million T cells as the source, approximately 450,000 cDNA molecules resulted. In TCRdb, the PCR reads were re-called with MiXCR into one record per CDR3 protein. The profile shows roughly 800,000 distinct CDR3 sequences, about half of them singletons. Whole-study results and caveats: Normalized Chao1 diversity was significantly reduced in patients versus controls. Five or six TRBV segments, TRBV5-6, TRBV5-1 and TRBV20-1 among them, were found more frequent in patients than controls.

This rearrangement joins TRBV4-1 to TRBJ2-1; a weak D match, TRBD1 (6 bases). The sequenced sample consisted of blood. This TCR was sampled from a girl between 5 and 17 years old with multiple sclerosis. The CDR3 coding sequence is TGTGCCAGCAGTCCAGGGGATGAGCAGTTCTTC. It translates to CASSPGDEQFF.